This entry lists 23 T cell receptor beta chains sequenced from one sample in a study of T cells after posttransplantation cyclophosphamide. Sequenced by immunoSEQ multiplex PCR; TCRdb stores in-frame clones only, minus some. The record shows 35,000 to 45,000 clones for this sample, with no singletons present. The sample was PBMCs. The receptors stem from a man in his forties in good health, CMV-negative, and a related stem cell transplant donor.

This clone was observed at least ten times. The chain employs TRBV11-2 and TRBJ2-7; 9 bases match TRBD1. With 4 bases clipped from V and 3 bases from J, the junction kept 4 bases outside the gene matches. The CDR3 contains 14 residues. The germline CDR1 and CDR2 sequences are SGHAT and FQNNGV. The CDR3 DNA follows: TGTGCCAGCAGCTATGGGACAGGGAGCTACGAGCAGTACGTC. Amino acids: CASSYGTGSYEQYV.

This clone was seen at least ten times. In nucleotides, the CDR3 is TGTGCCAGCAGCTTAGTGAGTGGCTACACCTTC. Amino acids: CASSLVSGYTF. This chain joins TRBV7-9 and TRBJ1-2, with D uncertain. Germline V lookup: CDR1 SEHNR, CDR2 FQNEAQ (reference sequence). This CDR3 has 11 amino acids. V dropped 1 base and J dropped 7 bases, with 4 bases sitting between them.

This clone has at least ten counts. This chain's CDR3 is CASSPRISQPQHF. The CDR3 DNA sequence: TGTGCCAGCAGCCCTCGTATAAGCCAGCCCCAGCATTTT. The chain employs TRBV2 and TRBJ1-5; no clear D. Deletions cut 6 bases from V and 7 bases from J, with 13 bases between. Germline V gives CDR1 SNHLY, CDR2 FYNNEI. The CDR3 extends over 13 amino acids.

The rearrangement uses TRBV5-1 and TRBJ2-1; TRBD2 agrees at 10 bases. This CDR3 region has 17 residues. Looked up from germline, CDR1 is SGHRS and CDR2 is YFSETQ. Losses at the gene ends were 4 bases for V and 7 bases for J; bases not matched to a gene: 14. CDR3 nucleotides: TGCGCCAGCAGCCACCCGGTCGGAACTAGCGGGGAAAATGAGCAGTTCTTC. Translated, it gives CASSHPVGTSGENEQFF.

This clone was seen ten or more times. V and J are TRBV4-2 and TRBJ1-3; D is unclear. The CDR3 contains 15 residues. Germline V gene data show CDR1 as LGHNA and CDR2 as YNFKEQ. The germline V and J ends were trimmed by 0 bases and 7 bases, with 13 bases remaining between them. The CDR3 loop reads CASSQEEGRFNTIYF. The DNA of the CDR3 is TGTGCCAGCAGCCAAGAGGAGGGTCGGTTTAACACCATATATTTT.

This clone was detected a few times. The CDR3 protein is CASSIKTGGNEQFF. For the CDR3, the DNA is TGTGCCAGCAGCATAAAGACAGGGGGCAACGAGCAGTTCTTC. V and J are TRBV7-8 and TRBJ2-1, with TRBD1 matching over 10 bases. After removal of 5 bases from V and 10 bases from J, the junction contained 8 bases not matched to a gene. CDR1 is SGHVS and CDR2 is FQNEAQ in the germline V gene. The CDR3 covers 14 residues.

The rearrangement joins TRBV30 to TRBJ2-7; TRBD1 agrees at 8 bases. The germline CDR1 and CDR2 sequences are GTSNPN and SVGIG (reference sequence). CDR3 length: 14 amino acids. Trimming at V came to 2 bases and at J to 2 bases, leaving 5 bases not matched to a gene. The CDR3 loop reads CAWSMAGGPYEQYV. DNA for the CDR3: TGTGCCTGGAGTATGGCAGGGGGCCCCTACGAGCAGTACGTC.

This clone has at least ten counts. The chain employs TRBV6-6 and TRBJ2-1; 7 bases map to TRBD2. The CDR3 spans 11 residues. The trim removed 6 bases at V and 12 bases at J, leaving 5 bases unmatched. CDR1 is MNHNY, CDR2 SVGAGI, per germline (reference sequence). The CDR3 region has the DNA TGTGCCAGCAGCCCCCCGGGGGGGCAGTTCTTC. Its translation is CASSPPGGQFF.

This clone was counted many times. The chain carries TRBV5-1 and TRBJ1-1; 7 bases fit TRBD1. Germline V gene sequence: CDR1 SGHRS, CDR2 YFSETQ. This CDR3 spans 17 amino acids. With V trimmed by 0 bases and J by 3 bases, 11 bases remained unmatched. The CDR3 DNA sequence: TGCGCCAGCAGCTTGGGAGGGGGCAGTAGGTTAGACACTGAAGCTTTCTTT. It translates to CASSLGGGSRLDTEAFF.

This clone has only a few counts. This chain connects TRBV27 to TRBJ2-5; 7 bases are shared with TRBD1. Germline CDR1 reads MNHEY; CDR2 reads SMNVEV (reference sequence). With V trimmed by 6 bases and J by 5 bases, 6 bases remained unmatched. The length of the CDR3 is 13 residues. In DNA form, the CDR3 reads TGTGCCAGCAGCCTACAGGGGATGGAGACCCAGTACTTC. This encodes CASSLQGMETQYF.

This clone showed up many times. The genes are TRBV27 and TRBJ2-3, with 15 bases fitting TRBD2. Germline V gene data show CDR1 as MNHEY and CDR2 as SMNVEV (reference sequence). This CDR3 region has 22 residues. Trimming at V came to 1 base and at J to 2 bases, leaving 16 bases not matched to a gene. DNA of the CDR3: TGTGCCAGCAGTTTATGGGGACTAGCGGGGGGACTCGGAGGAGGCCACACAGATACGCAGTATTTT. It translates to CASSLWGLAGGLGGGHTDTQYF.

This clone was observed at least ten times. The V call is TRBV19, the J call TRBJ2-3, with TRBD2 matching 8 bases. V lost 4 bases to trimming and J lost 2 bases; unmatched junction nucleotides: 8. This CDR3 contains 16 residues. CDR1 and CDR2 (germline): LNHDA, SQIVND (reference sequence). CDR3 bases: TGTGCCAGTAGTAGGGGACTAGTCGAGTCCACAGATACGCAGTATTTT. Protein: CASSRGLVESTDTQYF. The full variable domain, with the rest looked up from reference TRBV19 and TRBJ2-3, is DGGITQSPKYLFRKEGQNVTLSCEQNLNHDAMYWYRQDPGQGLRLIYYSQIVNDFQKGDIAEGYSVSREKKESFPLTVTSAQKNPTAFYLCASSRGLVESTDTQYFGPGTRLTVL.

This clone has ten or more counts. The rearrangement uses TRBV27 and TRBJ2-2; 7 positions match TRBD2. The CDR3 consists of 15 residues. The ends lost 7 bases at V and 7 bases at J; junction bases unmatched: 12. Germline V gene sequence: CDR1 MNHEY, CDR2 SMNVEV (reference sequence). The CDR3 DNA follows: TGTGCCAGCACCAAAAGCGGGATAAGAAACGGGGAGCTGTTTTTT. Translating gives CASTKSGIRNGELFF.

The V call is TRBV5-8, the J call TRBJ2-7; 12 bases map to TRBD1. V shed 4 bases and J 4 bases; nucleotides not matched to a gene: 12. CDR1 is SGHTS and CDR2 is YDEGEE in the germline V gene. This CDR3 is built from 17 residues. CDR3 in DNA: TGTGCCAGCAGCCCCGGGACAGGGGGCGCTGTGCCATACGAGCAGTACTTC. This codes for CASSPGTGGAVPYEQYF. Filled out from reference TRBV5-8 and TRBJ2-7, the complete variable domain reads EAGVTQSPTHLIKTRGQQATLRCSPISGHTSVYWYQQALGLGLQFLLWYDEGEERNRGNFPPRFSGRQFPNYSSELNVNALELEDSALYLCASSPGTGGAVPYEQYFGPGTRLTVT.

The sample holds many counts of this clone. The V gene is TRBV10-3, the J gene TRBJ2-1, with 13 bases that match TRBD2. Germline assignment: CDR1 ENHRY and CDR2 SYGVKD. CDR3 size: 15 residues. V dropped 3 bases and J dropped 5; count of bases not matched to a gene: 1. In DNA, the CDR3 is TGTGCCATCAGTGAAGGGACTAGCGGGAACAATGAGCAGTTCTTC. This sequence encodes CAISEGTSGNNEQFF.

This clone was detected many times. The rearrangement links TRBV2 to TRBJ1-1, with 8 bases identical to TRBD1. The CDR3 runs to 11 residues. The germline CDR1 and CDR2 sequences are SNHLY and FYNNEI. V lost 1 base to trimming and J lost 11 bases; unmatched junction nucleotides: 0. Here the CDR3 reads CASSEGTGAFF. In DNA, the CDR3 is TGTGCCAGCAGTGAAGGGACAGGGGCTTTCTTT.

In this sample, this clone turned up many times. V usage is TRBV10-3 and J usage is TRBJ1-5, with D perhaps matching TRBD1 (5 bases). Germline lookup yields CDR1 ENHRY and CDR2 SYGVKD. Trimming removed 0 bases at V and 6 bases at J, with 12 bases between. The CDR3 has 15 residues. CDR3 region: CAISESQGAGQPQHF. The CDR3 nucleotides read TGTGCCATCAGTGAGTCTCAGGGCGCCGGTCAGCCCCAGCATTTT.

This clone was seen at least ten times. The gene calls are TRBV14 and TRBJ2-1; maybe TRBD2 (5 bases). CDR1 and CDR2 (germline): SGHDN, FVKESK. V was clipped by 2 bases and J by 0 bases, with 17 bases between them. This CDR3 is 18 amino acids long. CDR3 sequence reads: CASSQRSFGGGSYNEQFF. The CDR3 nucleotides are TGTGCCAGCAGCCAAAGATCGTTCGGCGGAGGCTCCTACAATGAGCAGTTCTTC.

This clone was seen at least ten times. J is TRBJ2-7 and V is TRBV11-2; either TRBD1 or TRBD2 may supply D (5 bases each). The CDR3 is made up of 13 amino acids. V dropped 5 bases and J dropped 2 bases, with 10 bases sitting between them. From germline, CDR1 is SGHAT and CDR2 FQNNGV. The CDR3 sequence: CASSVGETYEQYV. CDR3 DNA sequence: TGTGCCAGCAGCGTAGGGGAGACCTACGAGCAGTACGTC.

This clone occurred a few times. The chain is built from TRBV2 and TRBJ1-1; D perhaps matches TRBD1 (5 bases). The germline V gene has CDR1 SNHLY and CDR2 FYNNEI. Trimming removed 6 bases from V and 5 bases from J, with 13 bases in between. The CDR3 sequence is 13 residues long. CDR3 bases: TGTGCCAGCAGCGTGACAGAAGGAACTGAAGCTTTCTTT. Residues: CASSVTEGTEAFF.

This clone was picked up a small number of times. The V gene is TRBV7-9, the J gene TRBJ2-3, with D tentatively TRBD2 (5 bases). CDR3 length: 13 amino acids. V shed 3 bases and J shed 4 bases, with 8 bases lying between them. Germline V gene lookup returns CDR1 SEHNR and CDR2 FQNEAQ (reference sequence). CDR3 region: CASSFEGPDTQYF. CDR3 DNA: TGTGCCAGCAGCTTCGAGGGCCCAGATACGCAGTATTTT.

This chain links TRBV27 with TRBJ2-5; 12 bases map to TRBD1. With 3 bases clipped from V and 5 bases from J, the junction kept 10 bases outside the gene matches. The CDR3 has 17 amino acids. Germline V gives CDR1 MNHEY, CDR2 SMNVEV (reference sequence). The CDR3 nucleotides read TGTGCCAGCAGTTTGATGGGACAGGGGGCGCGTGGGGAGACCCAGTACTTC. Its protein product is CASSLMGQGARGETQYF.

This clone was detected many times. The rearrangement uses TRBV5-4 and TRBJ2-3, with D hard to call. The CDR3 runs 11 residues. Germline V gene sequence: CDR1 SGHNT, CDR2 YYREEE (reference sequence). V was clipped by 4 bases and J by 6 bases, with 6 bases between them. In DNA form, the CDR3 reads TGTGCCAGCAGCGGTGGCGATACGCAGTATTTT. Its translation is CASSGGDTQYF.